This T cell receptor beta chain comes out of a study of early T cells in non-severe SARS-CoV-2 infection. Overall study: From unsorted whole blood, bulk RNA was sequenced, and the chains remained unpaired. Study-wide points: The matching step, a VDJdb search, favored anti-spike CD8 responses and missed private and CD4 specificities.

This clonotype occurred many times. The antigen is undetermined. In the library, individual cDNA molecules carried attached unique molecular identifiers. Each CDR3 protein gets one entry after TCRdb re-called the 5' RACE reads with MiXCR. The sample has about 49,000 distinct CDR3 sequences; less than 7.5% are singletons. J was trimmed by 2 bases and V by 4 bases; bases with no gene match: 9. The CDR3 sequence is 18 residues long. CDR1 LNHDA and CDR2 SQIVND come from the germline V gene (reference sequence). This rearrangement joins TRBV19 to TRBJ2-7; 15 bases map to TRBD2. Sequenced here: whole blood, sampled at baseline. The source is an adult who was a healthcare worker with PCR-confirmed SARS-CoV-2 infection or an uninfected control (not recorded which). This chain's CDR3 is CASSKAGTSGGHPYEQYF. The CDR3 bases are TGTGCCAGTAGTAAAGCCGGGACTAGCGGGGGGCATCCCTACGAGCAGTACTTC. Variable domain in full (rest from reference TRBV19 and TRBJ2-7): DGGITQSPKYLFRKEGQNVTLSCEQNLNHDAMYWYRQDPGQGLRLIYYSQIVNDFQKGDIAEGYSVSREKKESFPLTVTSAQKNPTAFYLCASSKAGTSGGHPYEQYFGPGTRLTVT.